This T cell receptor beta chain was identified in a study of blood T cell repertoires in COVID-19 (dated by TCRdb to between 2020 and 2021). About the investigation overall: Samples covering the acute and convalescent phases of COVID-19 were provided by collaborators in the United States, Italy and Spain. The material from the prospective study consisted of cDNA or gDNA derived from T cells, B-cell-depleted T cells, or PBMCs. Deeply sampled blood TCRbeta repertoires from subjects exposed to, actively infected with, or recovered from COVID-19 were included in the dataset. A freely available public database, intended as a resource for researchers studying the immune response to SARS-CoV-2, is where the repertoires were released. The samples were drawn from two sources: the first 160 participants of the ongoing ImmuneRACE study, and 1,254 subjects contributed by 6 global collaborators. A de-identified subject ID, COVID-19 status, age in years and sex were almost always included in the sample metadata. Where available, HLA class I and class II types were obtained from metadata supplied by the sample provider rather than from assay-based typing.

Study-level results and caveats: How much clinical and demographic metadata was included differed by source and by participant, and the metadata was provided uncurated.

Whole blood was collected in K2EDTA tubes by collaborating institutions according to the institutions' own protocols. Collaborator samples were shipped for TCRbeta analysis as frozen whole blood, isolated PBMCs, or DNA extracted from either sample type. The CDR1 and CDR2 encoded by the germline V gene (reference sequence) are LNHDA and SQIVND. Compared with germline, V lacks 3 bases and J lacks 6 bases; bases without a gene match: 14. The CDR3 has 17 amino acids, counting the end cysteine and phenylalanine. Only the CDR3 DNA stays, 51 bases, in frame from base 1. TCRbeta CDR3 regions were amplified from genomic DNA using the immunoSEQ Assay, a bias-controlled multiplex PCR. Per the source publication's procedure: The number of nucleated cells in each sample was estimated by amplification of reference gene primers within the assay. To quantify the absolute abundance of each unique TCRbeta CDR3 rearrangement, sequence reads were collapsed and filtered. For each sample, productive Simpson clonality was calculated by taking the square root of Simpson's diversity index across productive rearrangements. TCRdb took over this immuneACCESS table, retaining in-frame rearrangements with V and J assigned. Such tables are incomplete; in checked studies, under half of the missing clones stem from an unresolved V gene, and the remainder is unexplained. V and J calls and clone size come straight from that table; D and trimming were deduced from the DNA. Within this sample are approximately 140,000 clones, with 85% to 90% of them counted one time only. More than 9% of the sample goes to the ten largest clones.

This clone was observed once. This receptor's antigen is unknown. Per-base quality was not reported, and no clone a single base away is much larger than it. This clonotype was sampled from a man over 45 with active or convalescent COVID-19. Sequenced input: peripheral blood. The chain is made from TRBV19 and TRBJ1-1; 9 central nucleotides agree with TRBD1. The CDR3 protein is CASSIGGFTGGRSEAFF. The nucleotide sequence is TGTGCCAGTAGTATTGGGGGATTTACAGGGGGCCGGTCTGAAGCTTTCTTT.